This T cell receptor (beta chain) was sequenced in a study of T cell repertoires in ileal Crohn's disease. Study-wide results and caveats: Within the first postoperative year, endoscopy came at median about 6.4 months. Compared with non-smokers, active smokers at surgery showed more clonal expansions.

As regards this clone: What it binds is unknown.

This sample's time point: neoterminal ileum biopsy at postoperative endoscopy, about 6 months after surgery. Method: immunoSEQ multiplex PCR; TCRdb's copy keeps in-frame clones and lacks some. The repertoire has 9,000 to 13,000 clones, about four fifths of them found once; the top ten carry approximately 15%. This receptor was taken from an adult with Crohn's disease. The source material was ileal tissue.

CDR3 protein: CASSSQGAGFGNEQFF. The CDR3 DNA is TGCGCCAGCAGCTCACAAGGGGCGGGATTCGGCAATGAGCAGTTCTTC. J is TRBJ2-1 and V is TRBV5-1; perhaps TRBD2 as D (6 bases). V was shortened by 3 bases and J by 6 bases, with 19 bases between the two germline ends. This CDR3 region has 16 residues. Per the germline V gene, CDR1 is SGHRS and CDR2 is YFSETQ.